Below are 18 T cell receptor beta chains sequenced from a single sample in a study of Ad26.COV2.S vaccination and SARS-CoV-2 variants. Treatment described: 15 to 20 received Ad26.COV2.S at low or high dose, single or two shots; about five received placebo; per-sample allocation not given. On day 63 after the first injection, vaccine and placebo recipients gave samples. This table comes from immunoSEQ multiplex PCR, and its TCRdb copy is limited to in-frame clones, with some not included. The sample lists some 400,000 clones, roughly 90% seen once, with 1.5% to 2% in the top ten. This sample comprised peripheral blood, obtained in a trial of Ad26.COV2.S vaccine versus placebo. The origin of the receptors is a person between 18 and 60 years old who received the Ad26.COV2.S COVID-19 vaccine or a placebo.

This clone showed up just a few times. The genes are TRBV11-1 and TRBJ1-1; D not resolved. Per germline, CDR1 SGHAT and CDR2 FQDESV (reference sequence). Trimming took off 1 base at V and 6 bases at J, with 12 bases between the two ends. The CDR3 covers 14 residues. The chain's CDR3 is CASSLEAGGAEAFF. For the CDR3, the DNA is TGTGCCAGCAGCTTAGAGGCTGGAGGTGCTGAAGCTTTCTTT.

The V call is TRBV3-1 (or the pseudogene TRBV3-2), the J call TRBJ1-5, with D unresolved. Germline CDR1 reads LGHDT; CDR2 reads YNNKEL (reference sequence). V was trimmed by 1 base and J by 4 bases, leaving 14 bases between them. This CDR3 comprises 16 residues. The CDR3 DNA is TGTGCCAGCAGCCAAGCCGGTATCGGCTATAATCAGCCCCAGCATTTT. This gives the protein CASSQAGIGYNQPQHF.

V usage is TRBV12-5 and J usage is TRBJ2-1; D is possibly TRBD2 (6 bases). CDR1 and CDR2 from the germline V gene are LGHNT and FRNRAP. This CDR3 comprises 15 residues. With 1 base removed from V and 2 bases from J, the gap between germline ends came to 9 bases. The CDR3 nucleotides are TGTGCTAGTGGTTTGGGTCTAGCGACCTACAATGAGCAGTTCTTC. This encodes CASGLGLATYNEQFF.

The DNA for the CDR3 is TGCGCCAGCAGCTTGGGTCGGACAGGGGGCTTTACAACTAATGAAAAACTGTTTTTT. This sequence encodes CASSLGRTGGFTTNEKLFF. The V and J genes are TRBV5-1 and TRBJ1-4, with 11 nucleotides matching TRBD1. Germline CDR1 is SGHRS and CDR2 is YFSETQ. This CDR3 has 19 residues. The V gene end was trimmed by 0 bases and the J gene end by 0 bases; junction bases not matched to a gene: 7.

V gene TRBV5-6 combines with J gene TRBJ2-3; the match to TRBD1 covers 7 bases. The V gene's germline CDR1 is SGHDT and CDR2 YYEEEE. Trimming removed 3 bases from V and 2 bases from J; junction bases left unmatched: 3. CDR3 size: 14 residues. The CDR3 protein is CASSWGQITDTQYF. Here the CDR3 DNA reads TGTGCCAGCAGCTGGGGACAGATCACAGATACGCAGTATTTT.

The chain recombines TRBV5-1 with TRBJ2-1, with D perhaps matching TRBD1 (6 bases). The CDR3 has 15 residues. The V end lost 1 base, the J end lost 9 bases, and 17 bases lay between the germline ends. Looked up from germline, CDR1 is SGHRS and CDR2 is YFSETQ. The CDR3 DNA reads as TGCGCCAGCAGCTTGAACAGGGATAGGGTCAGTGAGCAGTTCTTC. It is translated as CASSLNRDRVSEQFF.

The chain combines TRBV5-6 with TRBJ1-5; no clear D gene. V shed 4 bases and J shed 1 base, with 9 bases lying between them. Germline values: CDR1 SGHDT, CDR2 YYEEEE. CDR3 length equals 14 residues. The CDR3 loop reads CASSSSLSNQPQHF. The CDR3 region has the DNA TGTGCCAGCAGCAGCTCCTTAAGCAATCAGCCCCAGCATTTT.

The J gene is TRBJ2-5, the V gene TRBV28, with 8 bases identical to TRBD1. Germline values: CDR1 MDHEN, CDR2 SYDVKM. There are 16 residues in the CDR3. J lost 5 bases, V lost 6 bases, and 14 bases had no gene match. The CDR3 DNA reads as TGTGCCAGCAGCGGCGGGGAGACAGGGGCACTGGAGACCCAGTACTTC. Translation: CASSGGETGALETQYF.

The chain couples TRBV19 to TRBJ1-1; TRBD1 agrees at 7 bases. V lost 7 bases to trimming and J lost 2 bases; unmatched junction nucleotides: 7. Looked up from germline, CDR1 is LNHDA and CDR2 is SQIVND (reference sequence). The CDR3 is 14 amino acids. The CDR3 region has the DNA TGTGCCAGTACCCCTGACAGGGTCAACACTGAAGCTTTCTTT. Amino acids: CASTPDRVNTEAFF.

The chain employs TRBV7-8 and TRBJ2-5; 12 bases fit TRBD2. The germline V gene encodes CDR1 SGHVS and CDR2 FQNEAQ. The CDR3 has 15 amino acids. Losses at the gene ends were 5 bases for V and 4 bases for J; bases not matched to a gene: 5. CDR3 protein: CASSDGLAGRETQYF. The DNA for the CDR3 is TGTGCCAGCAGCGACGGACTAGCGGGAAGAGAGACCCAGTACTTC. Supplemented by reference TRBV7-8 and TRBJ2-5, the full variable domain reads GAGVSQSPRYKVAKRGQDVALRCDPISGHVSLFWYQQALGQGPEFLTYFQNEAQLDKSGLPSDRFFAERPEGSVSTLKIQRTQQEDSAVYLCASSDGLAGRETQYFGPGTRLLVL.

The rearrangement links TRBV3-1 (or the pseudogene TRBV3-2) to TRBJ2-1, with 8 bases fitting TRBD2. Trimming cost V 3 bases and J 8 bases; bases outside gene matches: 12. Germline lookup yields CDR1 LGHDT and CDR2 YNNKEL (reference sequence). The CDR3 has 16 residues. This chain's CDR3 is CASSHGSGRKGYEQFF. The CDR3 DNA reads as TGTGCCAGCAGCCACGGAAGCGGGAGAAAGGGCTATGAGCAGTTCTTC.

This clone was observed a single time. Other DNA sequences in this specimen translate into the identical CDR3. This chain uses TRBV11-3 with TRBJ2-7; D is unclear. This CDR3 has 12 amino acids. Germline CDR1 reads SGHNT; CDR2 reads YENEEA. The germline V and J ends were trimmed by 5 bases and 0 bases, with 5 bases remaining between them. CDR3 bases: TGTGCCAGCAGCGGGGACTCCTACGAGCAGTACTTC. It encodes CASSGDSYEQYF.

The rearrangement uses TRBV20-1 and TRBJ2-7; TRBD2 is a possible D gene (5 bases). Germline loops: CDR1 DFQATT, CDR2 SNEGSKA (reference sequence). Trimming took 3 bases from V and 1 from J, leaving 10 bases between them. This CDR3 region has 13 residues. The CDR3 bases are TGCAGTGCTAGTCGGCCGGGGTCCTACGAGCAGTACTTC. It specifies CSASRPGSYEQYF.

The chain carries TRBV6-5 and TRBJ2-7; weak D call: TRBD2 (6 bases). Germline values: CDR1 MNHEY, CDR2 SVGAGI. V was cut by 2 bases and J by 4 bases, with 12 bases left in between. This CDR3 is built from 14 residues. The CDR3 coding sequence is TGTGCCAGCAGTTACGGAGGGACCTATTACGAGCAGTACTTC. It specifies CASSYGGTYYEQYF.

J is TRBJ1-1 and V is TRBV1; TRBD1 is the table's D call and was not checked against the DNA. TRBV1 is designated a pseudogene. This CDR3 has 18 residues. The DNA of the CDR3 is TGCACCAGCAGCCAAGTAGGCGTGGGACAGGGCATGAACACTGAAGCTTTCTTT. Protein product: CTSSQVGVGQGMNTEAFF.

V gene TRBV24-1 combines with J gene TRBJ2-1; 7 nucleotides line up with TRBD1. CDR1 and CDR2 (germline): KGHDR, SFDVKD. V shed 2 bases and J 8 bases; nucleotides not matched to a gene: 14. The CDR3 runs to 17 residues. The CDR3, as DNA: TGTGCCACCAGTGATTGCGACAGGGAGACTTCGTGCGATGAGCAGTTCTTC. The encoded protein is CATSDCDRETSCDEQFF.

This clone was detected only once. The CDR3 DNA is TGTGCCAGCAGCCCGGGCCCAACAGTTAACGAGCAGTACTTC. Translation: CASSPGPTVNEQYF. The chain recombines TRBV5-5 with TRBJ2-7; D call uncertain. Germline V gives CDR1 SGHKS, CDR2 YYEKEE (reference sequence). The CDR3 contains 14 residues. Deletions cut 4 bases from V and 5 bases from J, with 16 bases between.

The rearrangement uses TRBV27 and TRBJ1-5; no firm D call. The CDR3 covers 15 residues. The V gene's germline CDR1 is MNHEY and CDR2 SMNVEV (reference sequence). Trimming left V 5 bases short and J 2 bases short, with 13 bases between. CDR3 region: CASSLIGGGNQPQHF. The CDR3 DNA sequence: TGTGCCAGCAGTCTAATTGGCGGGGGCAATCAGCCCCAGCATTTT.